These 24 T cell receptor beta chains originate from one sample sequenced in a study of blood T cell repertoires in COVID-19. Repertoires were generated with immunoSEQ multiplex PCR, while TCRdb's copy carries only in-frame clones and drops some. The table shows about 200,000 clones, with 88% occurring only once. The sequenced sample was peripheral blood. The receptors shown here come from a man between 18 and 35 years old with active or convalescent COVID-19.

The gene calls are TRBV7-9 and TRBJ1-4; TRBD1 might be the D (6 bases). Trimming stripped 5 bases from V and 1 base from J, with 8 bases between. CDR3 size: 14 residues. Per germline, CDR1 SEHNR and CDR2 FQNEAQ (reference sequence). The CDR3 loop reads CASSRRGTNEKLFF. Written as DNA, the CDR3 is TGTGCCAGCAGCCGCAGGGGAACTAATGAAAAACTGTTTTTT.

J is TRBJ1-2 and V is TRBV7-9; 11 nucleotides agree with TRBD1. V lost 1 base and J lost 0; bases outside the gene matches: 7. This CDR3 comprises 18 residues. Looked up from germline, CDR1 is SEHNR and CDR2 is FQNEAQ (reference sequence). CDR3 sequence: CASSLGTGGFRANYGYTF. CDR3 bases: TGTGCCAGCAGCTTAGGGACAGGGGGCTTCCGGGCTAACTATGGCTACACCTTC.

This clone was recorded a few times. The chain recombines TRBV3-1 (or the pseudogene TRBV3-2) with TRBJ1-4; 9 bases match TRBD1. Germline V CDR1 and CDR2: LGHDT, YNNKEL (reference sequence). V lost 1 base to trimming and J lost 12 bases; unmatched junction nucleotides: 9. CDR3 length equals 15 residues. Written as DNA, the CDR3 is TGTGCCAGCAGCCAAGCCGGGACAGGGTACCTGGAACTGTTTTTT. It encodes CASSQAGTGYLELFF.

The genes are TRBV5-1 and TRBJ2-1, with 8 positions matching TRBD1. CDR3 size: 15 residues. With 4 bases clipped from V and 6 bases from J, the junction kept 9 bases outside the gene matches. Germline lookup yields CDR1 SGHRS and CDR2 YFSETQ. The CDR3 here is CASSAGQGGANEQFF. The DNA for the CDR3 is TGCGCCAGCAGCGCTGGACAGGGAGGTGCCAATGAGCAGTTCTTC. Variable domain in full (rest from reference TRBV5-1 and TRBJ2-1): KAGVTQTPRYLIKTRGQQVTLSCSPISGHRSVSWYQQTPGQGLQFLFEYFSETQRNKGNFPGRFSGRQFSNSRSEMNVSTLELGDSALYLCASSAGQGGANEQFFGPGTRLTVL.

This chain links TRBV11-1 with TRBJ1-1, with D unresolved. The CDR3 has 13 amino acids. V was pared by 5 bases and J by 6 bases, with 13 bases between. CDR1 SGHAT and CDR2 FQDESV come from the germline V gene (reference sequence). The CDR3 region is CASSPRTDSEAFF. CDR3 DNA sequence: TGTGCCAGCAGCCCCCGCACCGACTCTGAAGCTTTCTTT.

The CDR3 DNA reads as TGTGCCAGCAGTTTAGACAGCAGCGGTTATCAGTACTTC. This translates into CASSLDSSGYQYF. V is TRBV12-3 or TRBV12-4 and J is TRBJ2-5, with a weak D call TRBD2 (5 bases). V lost 1 base and J 11 bases, leaving 14 bases between the germline ends. The CDR3 has 13 residues.

This sequence joins TRBV19 and TRBJ1-2, with D hard to call. V lost 3 bases, J lost 2 bases, and 7 bases lay in between. The CDR3 totals 13 residues. Germline lookup yields CDR1 LNHDA and CDR2 SQIVND (reference sequence). CDR3 region: CASSMGGNYGYTF. The CDR3 region has the DNA TGTGCCAGTAGTATGGGAGGGAACTATGGCTACACCTTC.

V usage is TRBV2 and J usage is TRBJ1-4; D gene ambiguous. Trimming pared 2 bases from V and 0 bases from J, leaving 4 bases between. Germline V gene lookup returns CDR1 SNHLY and CDR2 FYNNEI. This CDR3 is 14 amino acids long. The CDR3 region has the DNA TGTGCCAGCAGTGAAACATCAACTAATGAAAAACTGTTTTTT. It translates to CASSETSTNEKLFF.

CDR3 amino acids: CASSYAGVNTDTQYF. The DNA for the CDR3 is TGTGCCAGCAGTTACGCAGGGGTCAACACAGATACGCAGTATTTT. The V gene is TRBV11-1, the J gene TRBJ2-3; possibly TRBD1 for D (6 bases). Looked up from germline, CDR1 is SGHAT and CDR2 is FQDESV (reference sequence). CDR3 length equals 15 residues. The germline V and J ends were trimmed by 6 bases and 2 bases, with 15 bases remaining between them.

V usage is TRBV18 and J usage is TRBJ2-7, with a tentative D call TRBD1 (6 bases). Per germline, CDR1 KGHSH and CDR2 LQKENI. This CDR3 region has 12 residues. Between the trimmed V and J ends, which lost 5 bases and 6 bases, there was a span of 11 bases. CDR3 sequence (DNA): TGTGCCAGCTCAAGAACAGGGCCCGAGCAGTACTTC. Protein: CASSRTGPEQYF. Supplemented by reference TRBV18 and TRBJ2-7, the full variable domain reads NAGVMQNPRHLVRRRGQEARLRCSPMKGHSHVYWYRQLPEEGLKFMVYLQKENIIDESGMPKERFSAEFPKEGPSILRIQQVVRGDSAAYFCASSRTGPEQYFGPGTRLTVT.

This chain connects TRBV19 to TRBJ1-5; the D gene is possibly TRBD1 (6 bases). Trimming cost V 6 bases and J 4 bases, with 16 bases left between them. The CDR3 extends over 15 amino acids. Per the germline V gene, CDR1 is LNHDA and CDR2 is SQIVND (reference sequence). In DNA form, the CDR3 reads TGTGCCAGTAGCCTGGGAGGGGGTGGTAATCAGCCCCAGCATTTT. Protein: CASSLGGGGNQPQHF.

This clone has just one count. The chain employs TRBV3-1 (or the pseudogene TRBV3-2) and TRBJ2-2, with 9 bases matching TRBD2. Germline lookup yields CDR1 LGHDT and CDR2 YNNKEL (reference sequence). The CDR3 runs 16 residues. Trimming at V came to 6 bases and at J to 1 base, leaving 6 bases not matched to a gene. The CDR3 DNA sequence: TGTGCCAGCAGTACCTATAGCGGGGGGAACACCGGGGAGCTGTTTTTT. This encodes CASSTYSGGNTGELFF.

The V call is TRBV4-1, the J call TRBJ1-2; a possible D gene is TRBD1 (5 bases). CDR1 and CDR2 from the germline V gene are MGHRA and YSYEKL. The V gene lost 4 bases and the J gene lost 5 bases, with 17 bases spanning the gap. The CDR3 has 15 amino acids. As DNA, the CDR3 is TGCGCCAGCAGCCTCTCGACAGAAGAACTTTATGGCTACACCTTC. Translated: CASSLSTEELYGYTF.

The chain uses TRBV6-1 and TRBJ1-5; TRBD1 matches 9 bases. CDR1 is MNHNS and CDR2 is SASEGT in the germline V gene. The CDR3 loop spans 16 amino acids. V was pared by 0 bases and J by 5 bases, with 5 bases of the junction left unmatched. This CDR3 is CASSEAYGTGYQPQHF. Here the CDR3 DNA reads TGTGCCAGCAGTGAAGCTTATGGGACAGGGTATCAGCCCCAGCATTTT.

The rearrangement joins TRBV11-2 to TRBJ1-3; unclear D gene. This CDR3 contains 18 residues. V was pared by 5 bases and J by 2 bases, with 22 bases between. Germline V CDR1 and CDR2: SGHAT, FQNNGV. CDR3 coding DNA: TGTGCCAGCAGCGCGTCCGGTCCGCTAGGGAGGCCTGGAAACACCATATATTTT. Protein product: CASSASGPLGRPGNTIYF.

The chain carries TRBV7-3 and TRBJ2-1, with 13 bases identical to TRBD2. CDR1 is SGHTA, CDR2 FQGTGA, per germline. This CDR3 region has 16 residues. V was clipped by 0 bases and J by 8 bases; unmatched bases: 4. The CDR3 nucleotides are TGTGCCAGCAGCTTAACGGGGACTAGCGGGAACCATGAGCAGTTCTTC. It is translated as CASSLTGTSGNHEQFF.

This chain connects TRBV18 to TRBJ2-3; 9 nucleotides line up with TRBD1. The CDR3 runs to 16 residues. The germline V gene has CDR1 KGHSH and CDR2 LQKENI. With V trimmed by 5 bases and J by 0 bases, 6 bases remained unmatched. The CDR3 loop reads CASSTRTGASTDTQYF. The CDR3 bases are TGTGCCAGCTCAACAAGGACAGGGGCTAGCACAGATACGCAGTATTTT.

V and J are TRBV6-6 and TRBJ1-1; 7 bases agree with TRBD1. The germline CDR1 and CDR2 sequences are MNHNY and SVGAGI (reference sequence). V lost 8 bases and J lost 2; bases outside the gene matches: 5. The CDR3 length is 13 residues. For the CDR3, the DNA is TGTGCCAGCCAGGACAGGCTCAACACTGAAGCTTTCTTT. Translating gives CASQDRLNTEAFF.

The rearrangement uses TRBV7-9 and TRBJ2-3, with 8 bases aligning to TRBD1. The germline V gene encodes CDR1 SEHNR and CDR2 FQNEAQ (reference sequence). The CDR3 runs 16 residues. V was clipped by 4 bases and J by 5 bases; unmatched bases: 11. For the CDR3, the DNA is TGTGCCAGCAGCTCGCGCCAGGGGGCGCATATAGATACGCAGTATTTT. This codes for CASSSRQGAHIDTQYF.

The chain links TRBV6-1 to TRBJ1-1; D gene uncertain. Germline values: CDR1 MNHNS, CDR2 SASEGT. This CDR3 comprises 13 residues. V lost 3 bases, J lost 3 bases, and 8 bases lay in between. The CDR3 loop is CASSDGADTEAFF. Written as DNA, the CDR3 is TGTGCCAGCAGTGACGGAGCGGACACTGAAGCTTTCTTT.

This chain joins TRBV6-1 and TRBJ2-1; D gene ambiguous. CDR1 and CDR2 (germline): MNHNS, SASEGT. The V end lost 4 bases, the J end lost 0 bases, and 13 bases lay between the germline ends. The CDR3 has 16 amino acids. The chain's CDR3 is CASSGLGSSSYNEQFF. In DNA form, the CDR3 reads TGTGCCAGCAGTGGGCTGGGCTCCAGCTCCTACAATGAGCAGTTCTTC.

The gene calls are TRBV5-4 and TRBJ1-4; D gene uncertain. The germline gives CDR1 SGHNT, CDR2 YYREEE (reference sequence). The CDR3 is 14 residues long. Trimming pared 1 base from V and 6 bases from J, leaving 10 bases between. The CDR3 nucleotides are TGTGCCAGCAGCTTGTCCGGAGTAGATGAAAAACTGTTTTTT. It translates to CASSLSGVDEKLFF. The full variable domain, with the rest looked up from reference TRBV5-4 and TRBJ1-4, is ETGVTQSPTHLIKTRGQQVTLRCSSQSGHNTVSWYQQALGQGPQFIFQYYREEENGRGNFPPRFSGLQFPNYSSELNVNALELDDSALYLCASSLSGVDEKLFFGSGTQLSVL.

This chain connects TRBV5-1 to TRBJ2-3, with a tentative D call TRBD1 (5 bases). This CDR3 is 13 amino acids long. V was trimmed by 0 bases and J by 6 bases, leaving 8 bases between them. Per the germline V gene, CDR1 is SGHRS and CDR2 is YFSETQ. DNA for the CDR3: TGCGCCAGCAGCTTGGAGGACACCGATACGCAGTATTTT. Amino acids: CASSLEDTDTQYF.

This chain connects TRBV10-2 to TRBJ1-5, with a possible D match to TRBD1 (5 bases). Trimming pared 8 bases from V and 6 bases from J, leaving 14 bases between. The CDR3 has 13 amino acids. The germline V gene has CDR1 WSHSY and CDR2 SAAADI. The CDR3 nucleotides are TGCGCCAGCGGGCAGGGTCAAGGTCAGCCCCAGCATTTT. Translated, it gives CASGQGQGQPQHF.